One sample yielded the 5 T cell receptor beta chains listed below, sequenced in a study of T cell responses to AZD1222 COVID-19 vaccine. Profiling relied on immunoSEQ multiplex PCR, and the TCRdb table lists in-frame clones only, not all of them. The top ten hold 6.8% of the sample, which has about 37,000 clones, 86% seen once. The sequenced sample was peripheral blood, obtained on day 0 of AZD1222 vaccination. These TCRs come from an adult in good health.

The gene calls are TRBV6-5 and TRBJ1-6, with TRBD1 matching 9 bases. Per the germline V gene, CDR1 is MNHEY and CDR2 is SVGAGI. This CDR3 has 14 residues. V was clipped by 8 bases and J by 5 bases; unmatched bases: 4. CDR3 amino acids: CASGRQGDNSPLHF. The CDR3 coding sequence is TGTGCCAGCGGGAGACAGGGGGATAATTCACCCCTCCACTTT.

This chain uses TRBV6-2 or TRBV6-3 with TRBJ1-5; the D gene is possibly TRBD1 (5 bases). The ends were cut back, 3 bases at V and 2 bases at J, with 11 bases in the middle. The CDR3 extends over 15 amino acids. CDR1 MNHEY and CDR2 SVGEGT come from the germline V gene. In DNA form, the CDR3 reads TGTGCCAGCAGTTATGTCCAGGGCGGCAATCAGCCCCAGCATTTT. Encoded protein: CASSYVQGGNQPQHF.

This chain connects TRBV14 to TRBJ1-2, with no clear D. Germline CDR1 is SGHDN and CDR2 is FVKESK. There are 14 residues in the CDR3. V lost 0 bases and J lost 5, with 10 bases in between. The CDR3 DNA is TGTGCCAGCAGCCAAGATACAAAAGGATATGGCTACACCTTC. Its translation: CASSQDTKGYGYTF.

The J gene is TRBJ2-5, the V gene TRBV4-3; no firm D call. With 0 bases removed from V and 7 bases from J, the gap between germline ends came to 24 bases. Germline V lookup: CDR1 LGHNA, CDR2 YSLEER. The CDR3 loop spans 18 amino acids. CDR3 amino acids: CASSQEYSPYSPGGTQYF. DNA for the CDR3: TGCGCCAGCAGCCAAGAGTACTCCCCGTATTCCCCCGGTGGGACCCAGTACTTC.

This rearrangement joins TRBV2 to TRBJ1-4; D gene uncertain. The V end was cut by 8 bases, the J end by 8 bases, with 15 bases between. The CDR3 is 13 residues long. Germline V gives CDR1 SNHLY, CDR2 FYNNEI. CDR3 nucleotides: TGTGCCAGCTCCGCTCCGGGAGCGGAAAAACTGTTTTTT. Translation gives CASSAPGAEKLFF.